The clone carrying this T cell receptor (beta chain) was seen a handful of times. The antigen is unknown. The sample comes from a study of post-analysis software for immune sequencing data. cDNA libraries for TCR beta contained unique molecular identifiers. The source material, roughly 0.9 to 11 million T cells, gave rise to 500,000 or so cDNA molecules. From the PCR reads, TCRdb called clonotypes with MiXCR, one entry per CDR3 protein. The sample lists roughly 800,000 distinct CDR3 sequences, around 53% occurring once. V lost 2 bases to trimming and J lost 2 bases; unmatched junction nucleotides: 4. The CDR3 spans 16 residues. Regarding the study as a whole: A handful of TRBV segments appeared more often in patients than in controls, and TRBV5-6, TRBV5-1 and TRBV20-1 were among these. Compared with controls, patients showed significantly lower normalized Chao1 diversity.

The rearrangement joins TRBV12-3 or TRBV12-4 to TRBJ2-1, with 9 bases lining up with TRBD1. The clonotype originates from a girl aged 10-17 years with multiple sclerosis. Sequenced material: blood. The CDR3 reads CASSLHGQGTYNEQFF. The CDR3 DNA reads TGTGCCAGCAGTTTACACGGACAGGGGACCTACAATGAGCAGTTCTTC.